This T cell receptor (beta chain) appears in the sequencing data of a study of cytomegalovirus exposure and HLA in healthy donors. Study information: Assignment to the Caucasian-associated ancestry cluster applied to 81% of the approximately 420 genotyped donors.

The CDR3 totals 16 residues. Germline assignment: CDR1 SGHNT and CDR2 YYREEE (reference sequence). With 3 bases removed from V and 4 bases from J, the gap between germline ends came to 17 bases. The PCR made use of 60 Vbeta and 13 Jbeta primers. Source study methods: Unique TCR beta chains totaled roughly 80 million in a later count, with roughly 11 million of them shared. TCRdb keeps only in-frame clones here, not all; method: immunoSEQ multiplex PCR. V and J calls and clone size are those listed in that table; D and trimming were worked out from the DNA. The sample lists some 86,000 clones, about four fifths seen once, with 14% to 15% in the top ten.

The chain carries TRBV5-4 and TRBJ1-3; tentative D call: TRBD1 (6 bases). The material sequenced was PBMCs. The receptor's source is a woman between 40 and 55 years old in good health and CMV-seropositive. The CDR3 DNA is TGTGCCAGCAGCTCCCACCAGGGGCTGTCCGGAAACACCATATATTTT. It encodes CASSSHQGLSGNTIYF.